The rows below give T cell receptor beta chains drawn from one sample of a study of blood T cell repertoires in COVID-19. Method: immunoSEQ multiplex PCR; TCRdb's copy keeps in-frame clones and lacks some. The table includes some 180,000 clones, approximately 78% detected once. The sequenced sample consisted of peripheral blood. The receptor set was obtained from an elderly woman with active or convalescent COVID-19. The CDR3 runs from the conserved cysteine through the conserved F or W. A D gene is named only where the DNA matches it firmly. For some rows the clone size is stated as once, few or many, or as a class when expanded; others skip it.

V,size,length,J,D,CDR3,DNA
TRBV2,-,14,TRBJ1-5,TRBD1,CASSGTGGYQPQHF,TGTGCCAGCAGTGGGACAGGGGGTTATCAGCCCCAGCATTTT
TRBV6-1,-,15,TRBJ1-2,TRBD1,CASSEWDSANYGYTF,TGTGCCAGCAGTGAGTGGGACAGTGCGAACTATGGCTACACCTTC
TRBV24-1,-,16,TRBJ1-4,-,CATSDPFDGLRGKLFF,TGTGCCACCAGTGACCCCTTTGATGGACTCCGCGGGAAACTGTTTTTT
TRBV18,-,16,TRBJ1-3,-,CASSKNPPGSGNTIYF,TGTGCCAGCTCTAAAAACCCACCGGGATCTGGAAACACCATATATTTT
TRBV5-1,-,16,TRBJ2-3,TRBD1,CASAGQGAWGTDTQYF,TGCGCCAGCGCGGGACAGGGGGCGTGGGGGACAGATACGCAGTATTTT
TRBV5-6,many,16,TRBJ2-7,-,CASSYSTGLGSYEQYF,TGTGCCAGCAGTTATTCCACAGGGCTGGGCTCCTACGAGCAGTACTTC
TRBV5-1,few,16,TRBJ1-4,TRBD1,CASSLTGGLNNEKLFF,TGCGCCAGCAGCTTGACAGGGGGCCTTAATAATGAAAAACTGTTTTTT
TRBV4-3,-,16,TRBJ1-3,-,CASSQDRQFSGNTIYF,TGCGCCAGCAGCCAAGACAGACAATTCTCTGGAAACACCATATATTTT
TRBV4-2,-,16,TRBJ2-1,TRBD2,CASSPSLAGGHNEQFF,TGTGCCAGCAGCCCCTCACTAGCGGGGGGGCACAATGAGCAGTTCTTC
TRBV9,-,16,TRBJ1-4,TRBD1,CASSAQGARTNEKLFF,TGTGCCAGCAGCGCCCAGGGGGCGAGGACTAATGAAAAACTGTTTTTT
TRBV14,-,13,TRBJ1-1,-,CASSQAEVGGAFF,TGTGCCAGCAGCCAAGCGGAGGTCGGTGGAGCTTTCTTT
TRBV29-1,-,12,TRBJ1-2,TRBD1,CSVRGTGFGYTF,TGCAGCGTCCGTGGGACAGGGTTTGGCTACACCTTC
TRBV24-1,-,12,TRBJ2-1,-,CATSVRVNEQFF,TGTGCCACCAGTGTCCGGGTCAATGAGCAGTTCTTC
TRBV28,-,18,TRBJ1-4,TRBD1,CASSLSGQGVLINEKLFF,TGTGCCAGCAGTTTATCGGGACAGGGGGTTCTGATTAATGAAAAACTGTTTTTT
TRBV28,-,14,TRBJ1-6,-,CASITPGIGSPLHF,TGTGCCAGCATTACCCCAGGGATAGGTTCACCCCTCCACTTT
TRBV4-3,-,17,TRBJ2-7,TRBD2,CASSQALLAGGPYEQYF,TGCGCCAGCAGCCAGGCCTTACTAGCGGGGGGGCCTTACGAGCAGTACTTC
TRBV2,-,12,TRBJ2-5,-,CASNRVQETQYF,TGTGCCAGCAACAGGGTCCAAGAGACCCAGTACTTC
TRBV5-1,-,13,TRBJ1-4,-,CASSGATNEKLFF,TGCGCCAGCAGCGGGGCGACTAATGAAAAACTGTTTTTT
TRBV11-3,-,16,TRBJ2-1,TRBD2,CASSSVAGGNYNEQFF,TGTGCCAGCAGCTCCGTAGCGGGGGGCAACTACAATGAGCAGTTCTTC
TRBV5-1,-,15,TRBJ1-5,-,CASSSEPRGNQPQHF,TGCGCCAGCAGCTCTGAGCCCCGGGGCAATCAGCCCCAGCATTTT
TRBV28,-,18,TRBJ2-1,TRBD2,CASTPRLAGGREYNEQFF,TGTGCCAGCACTCCCCGTCTAGCGGGGGGCCGCGAATACAATGAGCAGTTCTTC
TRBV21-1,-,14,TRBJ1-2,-,CASSKTQGTYGYTF,TGTGCCAGCAGCAAGACCCAGGGGACCTATGGCTACACCTTC
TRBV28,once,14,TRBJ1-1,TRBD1,CASSGGKGATEAFF,TGTGCCAGCAGTGGGGGGAAGGGGGCCACTGAAGCTTTCTTT
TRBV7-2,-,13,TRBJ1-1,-,CASSLYMDTEAFF,TGTGCCAGCAGCTTATACATGGACACTGAAGCTTTCTTT
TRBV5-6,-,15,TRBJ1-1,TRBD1,CASSFLSGQGTEAFF,TGTGCCAGCAGCTTCCTATCGGGACAGGGTACTGAAGCTTTCTTT
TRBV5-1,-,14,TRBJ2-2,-,CASRLTGYAGELFF,TGCGCCAGCAGACTAACAGGGTACGCCGGGGAGCTGTTTTTT
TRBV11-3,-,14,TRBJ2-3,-,CASSESLGTDTQYF,TGTGCCAGCAGCGAATCACTGGGCACAGATACGCAGTATTTT